This TCR beta chain stems from a study of blood T cell repertoires in COVID-19. The overall study: From the United States, Italy and Spain came samples of acute and convalescent COVID-19.

How the authors handled the data: How many nucleated cells were present was estimated from reference gene primer amplification. The repertoire was sequenced with immunoSEQ multiplex PCR; TCRdb's copy has only in-frame clones and lacks some. That table gives V, J and clone size, and the DNA gave D and trimming. The sample has approximately 96,000 clones, approximately 84% seen once. V was pared by 4 bases and J by 7 bases, with 3 bases of the junction left unmatched. Germline V lookup: CDR1 MNHEY, CDR2 SVGEGT. CDR3 length: 13 amino acids. This TCR came from a woman over 75 with acute or convalescent COVID-19. The chain is built from TRBV6-2 or TRBV6-3 and TRBJ1-2; TRBD1 aligns across 10 bases. Sequenced input: peripheral blood. The CDR3 region is CASSSTGGAGYTF. The DNA of the CDR3 is TGTGCCAGCAGTTCGACAGGGGGCGCTGGCTACACCTTC.